This TCR beta chain derives from a study of human T cells and chemical hapten exposure. V was trimmed by 4 bases and J by 5 bases, leaving 18 bases between them. There are 16 residues in the CDR3. The V gene's germline CDR1 is MNHNY and CDR2 SVGAGI (reference sequence). From the RACE reads, TCRdb called clonotypes with MiXCR, one entry per CDR3 protein. The data contain 300,000 to 450,000 distinct CDR3 sequences, approximately 5.1% of them singletons. The time point here: pre-sensitization, week 0. Treatment in this sample: therapeutic diphenylcyclopropenone sensitization with weekly scalp DPC. Sample donors consisted of patients with alopecia, aged 18 to 70 years, who were suitable for DPC. This clonotype was picked up many times.

Sequences were derived from whole blood, sampled in connection with sensitization to the hapten diphenylcyclopropenone (DPC). This receptor was taken from a woman in her 50s with alopecia areata. Some clones in this sample may be carry-over from other donors' samples. V gene TRBV6-6 combines with J gene TRBJ2-1; tentative D call: TRBD2 (5 bases). The CDR3 sequence: CASSSSDWRHHNEQFF. The CDR3 DNA follows: TGTGCCAGCAGTTCGTCGGACTGGCGACACCACAATGAGCAGTTCTTC.